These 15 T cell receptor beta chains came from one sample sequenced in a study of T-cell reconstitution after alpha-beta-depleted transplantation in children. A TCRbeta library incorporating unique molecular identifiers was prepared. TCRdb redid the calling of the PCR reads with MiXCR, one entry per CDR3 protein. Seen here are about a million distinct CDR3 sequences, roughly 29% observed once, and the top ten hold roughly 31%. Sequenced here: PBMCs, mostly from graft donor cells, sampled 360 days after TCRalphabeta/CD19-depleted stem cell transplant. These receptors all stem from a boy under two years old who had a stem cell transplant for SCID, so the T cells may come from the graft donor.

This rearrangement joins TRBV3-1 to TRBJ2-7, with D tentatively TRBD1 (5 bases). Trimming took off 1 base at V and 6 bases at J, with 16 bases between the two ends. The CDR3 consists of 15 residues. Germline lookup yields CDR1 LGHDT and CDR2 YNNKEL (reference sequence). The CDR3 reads CASSQVGRLLGEQYF. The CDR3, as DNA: TGTGCCAGCAGCCAAGTGGGGCGCCTACTGGGCGAGCAGTACTTC.

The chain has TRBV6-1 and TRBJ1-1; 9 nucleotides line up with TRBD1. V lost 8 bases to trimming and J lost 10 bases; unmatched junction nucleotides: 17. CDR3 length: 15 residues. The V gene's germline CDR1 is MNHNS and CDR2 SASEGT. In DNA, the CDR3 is TGTGCCAGCCGGCAGACCGGGACAGGGTCGCTCCCAGCTTTCTTT. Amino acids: CASRQTGTGSLPAFF.

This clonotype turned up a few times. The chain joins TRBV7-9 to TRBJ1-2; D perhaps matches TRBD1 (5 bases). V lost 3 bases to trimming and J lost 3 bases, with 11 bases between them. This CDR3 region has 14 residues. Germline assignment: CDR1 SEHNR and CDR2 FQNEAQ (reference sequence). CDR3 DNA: TGTGCCAGCAGCTTGACAGTAGAGCACTATGGCTACACCTTC. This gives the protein CASSLTVEHYGYTF.

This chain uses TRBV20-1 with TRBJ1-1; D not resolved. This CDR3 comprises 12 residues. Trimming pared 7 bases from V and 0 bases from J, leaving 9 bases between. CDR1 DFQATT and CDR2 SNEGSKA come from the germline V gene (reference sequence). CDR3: CSGIFMNTEAFF. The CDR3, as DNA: TGCAGTGGCATATTCATGAACACTGAAGCTTTCTTT.

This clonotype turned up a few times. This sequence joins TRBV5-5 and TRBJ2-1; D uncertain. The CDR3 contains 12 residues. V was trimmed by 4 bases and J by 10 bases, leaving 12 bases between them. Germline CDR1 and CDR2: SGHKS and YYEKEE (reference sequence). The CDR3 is CASSPRVSEQFF. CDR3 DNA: TGTGCCAGCAGCCCACGAGTATCGGAGCAGTTCTTC. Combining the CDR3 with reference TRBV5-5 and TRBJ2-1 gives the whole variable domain DAGVTQSPTHLIKTRGQQVTLRCSPISGHKSVSWYQQVLGQGPQFIFQYYEKEERGRGNFPDRFSARQFPNYSSELNVNALLLGDSALYLCASSPRVSEQFFGPGTRLTVL.

CDR3 loop: CASSSSHPGLAGGTSYNEQFF. DNA of the CDR3: TGTGCCAGCAGTTCGAGCCATCCGGGACTAGCGGGGGGTACCTCCTACAATGAGCAGTTCTTC. The rearrangement joins TRBV12-3 or TRBV12-4 to TRBJ2-1, with TRBD2 matching over 15 bases. V was pared by 4 bases and J by 0 bases, with 13 bases of the junction left unmatched. CDR3 length: 21 amino acids.

Written as DNA, the CDR3 is TGTGCCAGCAGTTTGCACAATGTGTTGGGTGGCTACACCTTC. This sequence encodes CASSLHNVLGGYTF. J is TRBJ1-2 and V is TRBV12-3 or TRBV12-4; no definite D call. V was trimmed by 3 bases and J by 7 bases, leaving 15 bases between them. CDR3 size: 14 residues.

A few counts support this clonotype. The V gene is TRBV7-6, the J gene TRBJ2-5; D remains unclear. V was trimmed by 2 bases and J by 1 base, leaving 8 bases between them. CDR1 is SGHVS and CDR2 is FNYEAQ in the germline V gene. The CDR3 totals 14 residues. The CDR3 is CASSLLQVQETQYF. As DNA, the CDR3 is TGTGCCAGCAGCTTACTTCAGGTCCAAGAGACCCAGTACTTC.

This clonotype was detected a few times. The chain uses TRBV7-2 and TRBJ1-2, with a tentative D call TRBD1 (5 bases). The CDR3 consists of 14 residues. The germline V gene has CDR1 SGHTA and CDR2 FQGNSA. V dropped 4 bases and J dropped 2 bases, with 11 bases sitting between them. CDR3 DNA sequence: TGTGCCAGCAGCTCCCAAAGGGGCAACTATGGCTACACCTTC. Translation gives CASSSQRGNYGYTF.

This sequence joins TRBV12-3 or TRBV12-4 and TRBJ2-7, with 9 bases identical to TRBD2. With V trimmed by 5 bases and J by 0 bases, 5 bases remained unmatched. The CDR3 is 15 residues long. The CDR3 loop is CASSPSGRSSYEQYF. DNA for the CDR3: TGTGCCAGCAGTCCGAGCGGGAGGAGCTCCTACGAGCAGTACTTC.

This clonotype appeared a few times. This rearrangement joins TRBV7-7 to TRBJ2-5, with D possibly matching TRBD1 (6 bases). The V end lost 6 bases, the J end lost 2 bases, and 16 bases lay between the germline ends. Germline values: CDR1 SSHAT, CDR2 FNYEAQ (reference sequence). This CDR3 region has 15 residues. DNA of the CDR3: TGTGCCAGCAGTCCGACAGGTTCGGGACAAGAGACCCAGTACTTC. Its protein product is CASSPTGSGQETQYF.

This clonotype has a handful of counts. CDR3 coding DNA: TGTGCCAGCAGCTTAAGGGGGGGAACGAACACTGAAGCTTTCTTT. It encodes CASSLRGGTNTEAFF. The V gene is TRBV7-6, the J gene TRBJ1-1; the D gene is possibly TRBD1 (6 bases). The CDR3 has 15 residues. CDR1 and CDR2 from the germline V gene are SGHVS and FNYEAQ. The V end was cut by 2 bases, the J end by 1 base, with 11 bases between.

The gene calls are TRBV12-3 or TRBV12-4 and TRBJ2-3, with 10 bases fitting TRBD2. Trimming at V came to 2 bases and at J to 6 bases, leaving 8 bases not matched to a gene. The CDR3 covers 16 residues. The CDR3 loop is CASSLPAGGPRDTQYF. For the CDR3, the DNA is TGTGCCAGCAGTTTACCAGCGGGGGGGCCTCGGGATACGCAGTATTTT.

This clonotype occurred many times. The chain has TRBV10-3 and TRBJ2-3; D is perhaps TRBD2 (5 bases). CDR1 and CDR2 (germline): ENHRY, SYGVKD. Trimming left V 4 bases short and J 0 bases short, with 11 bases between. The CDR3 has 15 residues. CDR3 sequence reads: CAISGGAPSTDTQYF. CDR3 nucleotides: TGTGCCATCAGTGGGGGAGCGCCGAGCACAGATACGCAGTATTTT.

The CDR3 DNA is TGTGCCAGCAGTCCTCCGGGACATCCCATGGGGGAGCAGTACTTC. The encoded protein is CASSPPGHPMGEQYF. This chain joins TRBV6-1 and TRBJ2-7, with a possible D match to TRBD1 (6 bases). CDR1 is MNHNS and CDR2 is SASEGT in the germline V gene. V was cut by 5 bases and J by 7 bases, with 21 bases left in between. The CDR3 totals 15 residues.